These 25 T cell receptor beta chains were sequenced from one sample in a study of shared clonotypes between healthy human individuals. Positively selected for CCR7, the CD45RO-negative cells used as naive CD8 cells excluded terminally differentiated effector memory CD45RA+ cells. Here immunoSEQ multiplex PCR was the method, and the copy in TCRdb shows in-frame clones only, minus some. This sample yields around 2,000,000 clones, of which roughly 94% are seen a single time; around 1% belongs to the top ten. The sequencing input was naive CD8+ T cells sorted from blood. The source of these receptors is a man between 18 and 35 years old in good health.

This rearrangement joins TRBV5-4 to TRBJ2-4, with D tentatively TRBD1 (6 bases). CDR1 is SGHNT and CDR2 is YYREEE in the germline V gene (reference sequence). This CDR3 spans 16 amino acids. The V gene lost 1 base and the J gene lost 1 base, with 12 bases spanning the gap. The CDR3 DNA follows: TGTGCCAGCAGCTTGTTAGGGCAGGGGGCCAAAAACATTCAGTACTTC. Encoded protein: CASSLLGQGAKNIQYF.

This chain links TRBV30 with TRBJ2-3; TRBD2 aligns across 7 bases. V trimming: 1 base; J trimming: 4 bases; junction bases outside the gene matches: 8. CDR1 GTSNPN and CDR2 SVGIG come from the germline V gene (reference sequence). The CDR3 runs 15 residues. CDR3 sequence reads: CAWSAGAGSSDTQYF. The CDR3, as DNA: TGTGCCTGGAGTGCCGGAGCGGGGAGCTCAGATACGCAGTATTTT.

The rearrangement joins TRBV7-8 to TRBJ2-1, with 7 bases fitting TRBD2. J lost 6 bases, V lost 0 bases, and 8 bases had no gene match. CDR1 is SGHVS and CDR2 is FQNEAQ in the germline V gene. The CDR3 loop spans 16 amino acids. The CDR3 loop reads CASSLAGGRGFNEQFF. DNA of the CDR3: TGTGCCAGCAGCTTAGCAGGCGGGAGAGGGTTCAATGAGCAGTTCTTC.

This chain uses TRBV5-1 with TRBJ2-2; 11 bases match TRBD2. V shed 4 bases and J 3 bases; nucleotides not matched to a gene: 8. CDR1 and CDR2 (germline): SGHRS, YFSETQ. The length of the CDR3 is 17 residues. As DNA, the CDR3 is TGCGCCAGCAGCCCGTTGACTAGCGGGATCGACACCGGGGAGCTGTTTTTT. Amino acid sequence: CASSPLTSGIDTGELFF.

V and J are TRBV5-1 and TRBJ2-7, with 14 bases aligning to TRBD2. The V gene's germline CDR1 is SGHRS and CDR2 YFSETQ. With V trimmed by 4 bases and J by 4 bases, 13 bases remained unmatched. The CDR3 runs 18 residues. In DNA, the CDR3 is TGCGCCAGCAGCCGAGACAGTGCCGGGACTAGCGGGAGTTACGAGCAGTACTTC. This translates into CASSRDSAGTSGSYEQYF.

Worth noting for this clone: The same CDR3 is also encoded by other DNA sequences in this sample. This sequence joins TRBV7-6 and TRBJ2-7, with D hard to call. The CDR3 is made up of 14 amino acids. V was pared by 1 base and J by 0 bases, with 7 bases between. The germline gives CDR1 SGHVS, CDR2 FNYEAQ. The CDR3 reads CASSLGTVSYEQYF. The DNA of the CDR3 is TGTGCCAGCAGCTTAGGGACCGTCTCCTACGAGCAGTACTTC. Full variable domain (rest looked up from reference TRBV7-6 and TRBJ2-7): GAGVSQSPRYKVTKRGQDVALRCDPISGHVSLYWYRQALGQGPEFLTYFNYEAQQDKSGLPNDRFSAERPEGSISTLTIQRTEQRDSAMYRCASSLGTVSYEQYFGPGTRLTVT.

The chain combines TRBV5-1 with TRBJ2-7, with 11 bases fitting TRBD1. Germline values: CDR1 SGHRS, CDR2 YFSETQ. CDR3 length: 17 residues. Unmatched junction bases numbered 9, after V lost 3 bases and J lost 1 base. For the CDR3, the DNA is TGCGCCAGCAGCTCTTTTCATCGGGACAGGGGGTCCTACGAGCAGTACTTC. Translation: CASSSFHRDRGSYEQYF.

The rearrangement uses TRBV25-1 and TRBJ1-1, with D perhaps TRBD1 (5 bases). CDR3 size: 13 residues. Germline assignment: CDR1 MGHDK and CDR2 SYGVNS. Deletions cut 2 bases from V and 7 bases from J, with 11 bases between. The CDR3, as DNA: TGTGCCAGCAGTGAAGGGACGGGCTTTGAAGCTTTCTTT. Its translation: CASSEGTGFEAFF.

The chain joins TRBV11-2 to TRBJ2-7; D not certain. Per the germline V gene, CDR1 is SGHAT and CDR2 is FQNNGV. Trimming removed 1 base at V and 6 bases at J, with 7 bases between. This CDR3 region has 12 residues. CDR3 in DNA: TGTGCCAGCAGCTTAGGGCCATTCGAGCAGTACTTC. Translated, it gives CASSLGPFEQYF.

This CDR3 is CASSPQLAGEETQYF. CDR3 nucleotide sequence: TGTGCCAGCAGTCCCCAACTAGCGGGGGAAGAGACCCAGTACTTC. This chain connects TRBV27 to TRBJ2-5; 11 positions match TRBD2. Trimming cost V 5 bases and J 3 bases; bases outside gene matches: 5. The CDR3 runs to 15 residues. Per germline, CDR1 MNHEY and CDR2 SMNVEV (reference sequence).

This clone was seen just once. The J gene is TRBJ1-6, the V gene TRBV4-3, with a weak D call TRBD1 (6 bases). Trimming cost V 4 bases and J 7 bases, with 17 bases left between them. CDR1 and CDR2 from the germline V gene are LGHNA and YSLEER. The CDR3 sequence is 16 residues long. The CDR3 DNA is TGCGCCAGCAGCCCCGCCCCAACAGGGCTGAATTCACCCCTCCACTTT. Amino acids: CASSPAPTGLNSPLHF.

This rearrangement joins TRBV10-3 to TRBJ2-2; 7 bases match TRBD2. Germline assignment: CDR1 ENHRY and CDR2 SYGVKD. The trim removed 10 bases at V and 5 bases at J, leaving 16 bases unmatched. This CDR3 spans 16 amino acids. CDR3 sequence (DNA): TGTGCCACCCGGGGAGCGGGACTTTCGGATACCGGGGAGCTGTTTTTT. Amino acids: CATRGAGLSDTGELFF.

This clone was seen a few times. As DNA, the CDR3 is TGTGCCAGCAGTGTTTCGGGGGAAGATTATAATTCACCCCTCCACTTT. Translation: CASSVSGEDYNSPLHF. The rearrangement links TRBV2 to TRBJ1-6; TRBD1 might be the D (5 bases). V lost 4 bases to trimming and J lost 4 bases, with 14 bases between them. Looked up from germline, CDR1 is SNHLY and CDR2 is FYNNEI. The CDR3 contains 16 residues.

V usage is TRBV30 and J usage is TRBJ2-2, with 7 bases identical to TRBD2. Trimming removed 4 bases from V and 3 bases from J; junction bases left unmatched: 5. The germline V gene has CDR1 GTSNPN and CDR2 SVGIG (reference sequence). The CDR3 is 14 residues long. In DNA form, the CDR3 reads TGTGCCTGGAAAGCGGGGTTCTACACCGGGGAGCTGTTTTTT. This sequence encodes CAWKAGFYTGELFF.

The chain has TRBV29-1 and TRBJ1-1; D uncertain. CDR3 size: 10 residues. V lost 5 bases to trimming and J lost 8 bases, with 9 bases between them. Per the germline V gene, CDR1 is SQVTM and CDR2 is ANQGSEA. The CDR3 is CSVPGLEAFF. The CDR3 region has the DNA TGCAGCGTTCCCGGACTCGAAGCTTTCTTT.

This clone appeared once. Compared with germline, one end of the junction differs, possibly owing to a read error. The rearrangement uses TRBV15 and TRBJ2-5; the match to TRBD1 covers 12 bases. The CDR3 has 15 amino acids. Germline V gene sequence: CDR1 LNHNV, CDR2 YYDKDF (reference sequence). CDR3 bases: TGTGCCACCAGCAGCCGGGACAGGGGGCAAGTGACCCAGTACTTC. Its protein is CATSSRDRGQVTQYF. Filled out from reference TRBV15 and TRBJ2-5, the complete variable domain reads DAMVIQNPRYQVTQFGKPVTLSCSQTLNHNVMYWYQQKSSQAPKLLFHYYDKDFNNEADTPDNFQSRRPNTSFCFLDIRSPGLGDTAMYLCATSSRDRGQVTQYFGPGTRLLVL.

The rearrangement uses TRBV13 and TRBJ2-2, with 12 positions matching TRBD2. The CDR3 is 16 residues long. The germline gives CDR1 PRHDT, CDR2 FYEKMQ (reference sequence). V dropped 5 bases and J dropped 5; count of bases not matched to a gene: 6. The CDR3 DNA is TGTGCCAGCAGCCCCAGACTAGCGGGGGCTACCGGGGAGCTGTTTTTT. Encoded protein: CASSPRLAGATGELFF.

The chain carries TRBV27 and TRBJ2-3; 7 bases match TRBD2. CDR1 is MNHEY and CDR2 is SMNVEV in the germline V gene (reference sequence). V lost 0 bases, J lost 4 bases, and 7 bases stayed unmatched. There are 16 residues in the CDR3. CDR3 nucleotide sequence: TGTGCCAGCAGTTTATCCACGGGAGGAATCCCAGATACGCAGTATTTT. Amino acid sequence: CASSLSTGGIPDTQYF.

This clone was observed a few times. The chain employs TRBV2 and TRBJ2-7; tentatively, D is TRBD1 or TRBD2 (5 bases each). Trimming cost V 7 bases and J 7 bases, with 17 bases left between them. Germline V gene data show CDR1 as SNHLY and CDR2 as FYNNEI. There are 13 residues in the CDR3. The CDR3, as DNA: TGTGCCAGCATCCCGGGACGAACGTGGGAGCAGTACTTC. It is translated as CASIPGRTWEQYF.

DNA of the CDR3: TGTGCCAGTAGTCCCCGGACAGGGGGCAACACCGGGGAGCTGTTTTTT. Translated, it gives CASSPRTGGNTGELFF. The chain joins TRBV19 to TRBJ2-2, with TRBD1 identical over 11 bases. The CDR3 loop spans 16 amino acids. The germline V gene encodes CDR1 LNHDA and CDR2 SQIVND (reference sequence). V lost 5 bases and J lost 2; bases outside the gene matches: 4. The complete variable domain, with remaining parts taken from reference TRBV19 and TRBJ2-2, reads DGGITQSPKYLFRKEGQNVTLSCEQNLNHDAMYWYRQDPGQGLRLIYYSQIVNDFQKGDIAEGYSVSREKKESFPLTVTSAQKNPTAFYLCASSPRTGGNTGELFFGEGSRLTVL.

This clone was recorded once. The rearrangement joins TRBV5-1 to TRBJ2-1; 9 bases map to TRBD2. The CDR3 has 17 residues. Germline CDR1 reads SGHRS; CDR2 reads YFSETQ. V gave up 4 bases and J gave up 8 bases; unmatched junction bases: 16. The CDR3 DNA sequence: TGCGCCAGCAGCCTGTGGCCTAGCGGGACCGAGGCGGATGAGCAGTTCTTC. Encoded protein: CASSLWPSGTEADEQFF. The variable domain in full, completed from reference TRBV5-1 and TRBJ2-1, reads KAGVTQTPRYLIKTRGQQVTLSCSPISGHRSVSWYQQTPGQGLQFLFEYFSETQRNKGNFPGRFSGRQFSNSRSEMNVSTLELGDSALYLCASSLWPSGTEADEQFFGPGTRLTVL.

This rearrangement joins TRBV5-4 to TRBJ2-6, with TRBD1 matching 8 bases. The germline gives CDR1 SGHNT, CDR2 YYREEE (reference sequence). The CDR3 is made up of 17 amino acids. The V and J ends lost 5 bases and 3 bases, in that order; junction bases with no gene match: 10. In DNA form, the CDR3 reads TGTGCCAGCAGAATACAGGGGGTTCTTGGTGGGGCCAACGTCCTGACTTTC. This codes for CASRIQGVLGGANVLTF.

The genes are TRBV4-3 and TRBJ2-7; D may be TRBD2 (5 bases). Trimming cost V 2 bases and J 2 bases, with 16 bases left between them. The CDR3 extends over 16 amino acids. The germline CDR1 and CDR2 sequences are LGHNA and YSLEER. For the CDR3, the DNA is TGCGCCAGCAGCCAAATGATTGCGGGTGAGACCTACGAGCAGTACTTC. Its protein product is CASSQMIAGETYEQYF.

The rearrangement joins TRBV7-9 to TRBJ2-1; TRBD2 aligns across 13 bases. Per germline, CDR1 SEHNR and CDR2 FQNEAQ (reference sequence). The CDR3 is 17 residues long. With V trimmed by 3 bases and J by 2 bases, 4 bases remained unmatched. This chain's CDR3 is CASSFPTSGRAYNEQFF. The CDR3 DNA sequence: TGTGCCAGCAGCTTCCCTACTAGCGGGAGGGCCTACAATGAGCAGTTCTTC.

The J gene is TRBJ2-2, the V gene TRBV6-1; possibly TRBD2 for D (6 bases). This CDR3 has 17 amino acids. V was clipped by 2 bases and J by 5 bases, with 18 bases between them. Germline values: CDR1 MNHNS, CDR2 SASEGT. In DNA form, the CDR3 reads TGTGCCAGCAGTGAATATAGATGGGACTTAAGTACCGGGGAGCTGTTTTTT. Its translation: CASSEYRWDLSTGELFF.